The subject of this entry is one TCR beta chain. The data were taken from a study of blood T cell repertoires in COVID-19. Across the study: COVID-19 samples collected from the United States, Italy and Spain covered acute and convalescent phases. PBMCs, B-cell-depleted T cells, or T cells provided the cDNA or gDNA that made up the material.

This CDR3 has 14 residues. V lost 4 bases, J lost 3 bases, and 10 bases lay in between. Looked up from germline, CDR1 is SGDLS and CDR2 is YYNGEE. Per the original methods: Scientists estimated how many nucleated cells there were by amplifying reference gene primers. Clones were sequenced by immunoSEQ multiplex PCR, and TCRdb holds only the in-frame ones, with some missing. V, J and clone size reflect that table, while D and trimming were determined from the DNA. The sample has around 250,000 clones; approximately 86% are singletons. The TCR comes from a woman aged 70 to 79 with active or convalescent COVID-19. The rearrangement joins TRBV9 to TRBJ2-2, with D maybe TRBD1 (5 bases). The sequenced sample consisted of peripheral blood. The CDR3 DNA is TGTGCCAGCAGCCTACTACAGGACACCGGGGAGCTGTTTTTT. Its protein product is CASSLLQDTGELFF.